The 7 T cell receptor beta chains in this list originate from one sample, sequenced in a study of blood T cell repertoires in COVID-19. Here immunoSEQ multiplex PCR was the method, and the copy in TCRdb shows in-frame clones only, minus some. The sample holds about half a million clones; 75% to 90% are singletons and the top ten take around 0.9%. The specimen was peripheral blood. The source of these receptors is a young man with COVID-19, enrolled during active disease.

The chain links TRBV6-6 to TRBJ2-3; tentative D call: TRBD2 (5 bases). The CDR3 totals 14 residues. Between the trimmed V and J ends, which lost 5 bases and 0 bases, there was a span of 9 bases. Germline lookup yields CDR1 MNHNY and CDR2 SVGAGI (reference sequence). This chain's CDR3 is CASSAGISTDTQYF. DNA for the CDR3: TGTGCCAGCAGTGCCGGGATTAGCACAGATACGCAGTATTTT.

The J gene is TRBJ2-7, the V gene TRBV2; TRBD1 matches 12 bases. The germline V gene encodes CDR1 SNHLY and CDR2 FYNNEI. Trimming removed 8 bases from V and 7 bases from J; junction bases left unmatched: 6. This CDR3 is built from 13 residues. This CDR3 is CASQGGQGAEQYF. The DNA of the CDR3 is TGTGCCAGCCAGGGGGGACAGGGGGCTGAGCAGTACTTC.

The chain uses TRBV11-1 and TRBJ2-7, with 9 bases that match TRBD2. Germline V gene lookup returns CDR1 SGHAT and CDR2 FQDESV (reference sequence). The CDR3 spans 15 residues. The ends lost 4 bases at V and 4 bases at J; junction bases unmatched: 8. The CDR3 coding sequence is TGTGCCAGCAGCTCCGAGCGGGAGGCTCGGTACGAGCAGTACTTC. As protein: CASSSEREARYEQYF. Using reference TRBV11-1 and TRBJ2-7 for the parts outside the CDR3, the full variable domain is EAEVAQSPRYKITEKSQAVAFWCDPISGHATLYWYRQILGQGPELLVQFQDESVVDDSQLPKDRFSAERLKGVDSTLKIQPAELGDSAMYLCASSSEREARYEQYFGPGTRLTVT.

The V call is TRBV30, the J call TRBJ2-1; D may be TRBD1 (6 bases). The CDR3 has 13 residues. CDR1 is GTSNPN and CDR2 is SVGIG in the germline V gene (reference sequence). Trimming took off 2 bases at V and 4 bases at J, with 9 bases between the two ends. In DNA, the CDR3 is TGTGCCTGGAGTCCTGGACAGTACAATGAGCAGTTCTTC. Its protein is CAWSPGQYNEQFF.

This clone was counted once. The V and J genes are TRBV19 and TRBJ2-3; 9 bases match TRBD2. Losses at the gene ends were 3 bases for V and 4 bases for J; bases not matched to a gene: 5. From germline, CDR1 is LNHDA and CDR2 SQIVND (reference sequence). This CDR3 has 15 amino acids. The CDR3 sequence: CASSIGGGAADTQYF. DNA for the CDR3: TGTGCCAGTAGTATTGGCGGGGGGGCGGCAGATACGCAGTATTTT.

The chain has TRBV29-1 and TRBJ2-3, with D possibly TRBD2 on 6 matching bases. The CDR3 runs to 15 residues. Germline V CDR1 and CDR2: SQVTM, ANQGSEA. The V gene lost 5 bases and the J gene lost 1 base, with 16 bases spanning the gap. The DNA of the CDR3 is TGCAGCGTTATCGGGACTCTATCACGCACAGATACGCAGTATTTT. Protein sequence: CSVIGTLSRTDTQYF.

The chain uses TRBV5-1 and TRBJ1-5, with no clear D. Germline V lookup: CDR1 SGHRS, CDR2 YFSETQ. Trimming pared 7 bases from V and 2 bases from J, leaving 10 bases between. The length of the CDR3 is 13 residues. As DNA, the CDR3 is TGCGCCAGCGCGTGGTGGTGCAATCAGCCCCAGCATTTT. Translation: CASAWWCNQPQHF.